These 29 T cell receptor beta chains came from one sample sequenced in a study of T cells after yellow fever vaccination. Via MiXCR, TCRdb re-called the 5' RACE reads, giving one row per CDR3 protein. The sample has approximately 600,000 distinct CDR3 sequences; about 12% are singletons. Material: PBMCs, obtained on the day of the yellow fever booster vaccination. These receptors were collected from a man aged 30 to 39 who received the YFV17D yellow fever vaccine.

The chain combines TRBV10-2 with TRBJ2-3; no clear D gene. CDR1 and CDR2 from the germline V gene are WSHSY and SAAADI. This CDR3 is 16 amino acids long. V was clipped by 1 base and J by 0 bases, with 11 bases between them. This CDR3 reads CASSELMPESTDTQYF. The CDR3 nucleotides are TGCGCCAGCAGTGAGTTGATGCCGGAAAGCACAGATACGCAGTATTTT.

This clonotype was detected a few times. The rearrangement uses TRBV20-1 and TRBJ2-1; TRBD2 is a possible D gene (6 bases). Germline lookup yields CDR1 DFQATT and CDR2 SNEGSKA (reference sequence). This CDR3 contains 13 residues. The V end lost 5 bases, the J end lost 5 bases, and 13 bases lay between the germline ends. The CDR3 DNA reads TGCAGTGCTGCTGCGGGACCAGACAATGAGCAGTTCTTC. Amino acid sequence: CSAAAGPDNEQFF.

The chain carries TRBV7-6 and TRBJ2-3; perhaps D is TRBD1 or TRBD2 (7 bases each). The CDR3 has 20 amino acids. Trimming stripped 7 bases from V and 2 bases from J, with 31 bases between. Germline lookup yields CDR1 SGHVS and CDR2 FNYEAQ. Written as DNA, the CDR3 is TGTGCCAGCAAAGCCCGTCCGGGACAGTCGAGCGGGGACCCCACAGATACGCAGTATTTT. Translating gives CASKARPGQSSGDPTDTQYF.

The V and J genes are TRBV20-1 and TRBJ2-5, with a weak D call TRBD2 (5 bases). The length of the CDR3 is 14 residues. Germline loops: CDR1 DFQATT, CDR2 SNEGSKA (reference sequence). The V gene lost 4 bases and the J gene lost 2 bases, with 14 bases spanning the gap. The CDR3 region has the DNA TGCAGTGCTACAAAGTGGGAGAGGCAAGAGACCCAGTACTTC. Its protein product is CSATKWERQETQYF.

This clonotype came up a few times. The rearrangement joins TRBV12-3 or TRBV12-4 to TRBJ1-4; TRBD1 aligns across 7 bases. This CDR3 comprises 14 residues. V gave up 6 bases and J gave up 5 bases; unmatched junction bases: 6. CDR3 residues: CASSTGDLNEKLFF. The CDR3 DNA reads as TGTGCCAGCAGCACAGGGGACTTAAATGAAAAACTGTTTTTT.

The rearrangement links TRBV7-3 to TRBJ2-1, with D perhaps TRBD2 (6 bases). Between the trimmed V and J ends, which lost 6 bases and 2 bases, there was a span of 14 bases. The CDR3 is 15 residues long. CDR1 is SGHTA and CDR2 is FQGTGA in the germline V gene. The CDR3 is CASSPGAGPYNEQFF. In DNA form, the CDR3 reads TGTGCCAGCAGTCCTGGTGCGGGGCCCTACAATGAGCAGTTCTTC.

This clonotype was detected a few times. The rearrangement joins TRBV4-2 to TRBJ2-1, with D uncertain. The CDR3 covers 13 residues. Germline V gene lookup returns CDR1 LGHNA and CDR2 YNFKEQ. Deletions cut 0 bases from V and 10 bases from J, with 10 bases between. The CDR3 coding sequence is TGTGCCAGCAGCCAAGATCGCGGTAGGGAGCAGTTCTTC. This sequence encodes CASSQDRGREQFF.

The sample holds a few counts of this clonotype. For the CDR3, the DNA is TGCGCCAGCAGCCTGGGGGGGGGGTCAAACACAGATACGCAGTATTTT. It is translated as CASSLGGGSNTDTQYF. The chain combines TRBV4-3 with TRBJ2-3; 7 bases line up with TRBD2. J gave up 2 bases and V 4 bases, and 9 bases lay outside the gene matches. CDR3 size: 16 residues. Germline assignment: CDR1 LGHNA and CDR2 YSLEER.

The chain links TRBV3-1 to TRBJ2-5; no reliable D call. The germline gives CDR1 LGHDT, CDR2 YNNKEL (reference sequence). The V and J ends lost 1 base and 1 base respectively, with 13 bases between them. The CDR3 totals 16 residues. As DNA, the CDR3 is TGTGCCAGCAGCCAAGGAATAGAGTGGGTCCAAGAGACCCAGTACTTC. It specifies CASSQGIEWVQETQYF.

CDR3 residues: CASSRKTSTDTQYF. The CDR3 DNA is TGTGCCAGCAGCAGGAAGACTAGCACAGATACGCAGTATTTT. The chain employs TRBV9 and TRBJ2-3; D call uncertain. Trimming removed 4 bases at V and 0 bases at J, with 9 bases between. The CDR3 spans 14 residues. Germline V gene sequence: CDR1 SGDLS, CDR2 YYNGEE.

The chain has TRBV20-1 and TRBJ2-2; no firm D call. Trimming took 3 bases from V and 2 from J, leaving 13 bases between them. This CDR3 spans 15 amino acids. Germline lookup yields CDR1 DFQATT and CDR2 SNEGSKA (reference sequence). The CDR3 protein is CSAREPGLNTGELFF. CDR3 in DNA: TGCAGTGCTAGGGAACCGGGCCTCAACACCGGGGAGCTGTTTTTT.

This clonotype was observed at least ten times. The chain recombines TRBV5-6 with TRBJ2-1; 12 bases map to TRBD2. This CDR3 region has 14 residues. Trimming cost V 1 base and J 9 bases; bases outside gene matches: 2. Per the germline V gene, CDR1 is SGHDT and CDR2 is YYEEEE. In nucleotides, the CDR3 is TGTGCCAGCAGCTTGATACTAGCGGGAGGTGAGCAGTTCTTC. This encodes CASSLILAGGEQFF.

This clonotype was seen only a few times. This chain links TRBV5-1 with TRBJ2-1; TRBD1 matches at 7 bases. J gave up 8 bases and V 1 base, and 9 bases lay outside the gene matches. Germline CDR1 reads SGHRS; CDR2 reads YFSETQ. The CDR3 has 15 residues. This CDR3 reads CASSLFTGENDEQFF. CDR3 sequence (DNA): TGCGCCAGCAGCTTGTTTACAGGGGAAAACGATGAGCAGTTCTTC.

The sample holds one count of this clonotype. CDR3 residues: CSARAPGLAGGGSYNEQFF. The CDR3 bases are TGCAGTGCTAGAGCTCCGGGACTAGCGGGAGGGGGCTCCTACAATGAGCAGTTCTTC. The rearrangement links TRBV20-1 to TRBJ2-1; TRBD2 aligns across 16 bases. Germline V CDR1 and CDR2: DFQATT, SNEGSKA (reference sequence). V shed 1 base and J 0 bases; nucleotides not matched to a gene: 6. The CDR3 covers 19 residues.

This clonotype was detected a few times. The chain recombines TRBV20-1 with TRBJ2-5, with a weak D call TRBD2 (5 bases). Trimming cost V 0 bases and J 6 bases, with 11 bases left between them. Germline V gene sequence: CDR1 DFQATT, CDR2 SNEGSKA (reference sequence). The length of the CDR3 is 13 residues. The CDR3 coding sequence is TGCAGTGCTAGAGATCCCCGAGGGCAGACCCAGTACTTC. Amino acids: CSARDPRGQTQYF.

The rearrangement links TRBV4-2 to TRBJ1-4; D is perhaps TRBD1 (6 bases). The CDR3 is made up of 15 amino acids. With 1 base removed from V and 5 bases from J, the gap between germline ends came to 11 bases. Germline CDR1 reads LGHNA; CDR2 reads YNFKEQ. CDR3: CASSQVGGVNEKLFF. In DNA, the CDR3 is TGTGCCAGCAGCCAAGTTGGGGGCGTAAATGAAAAACTGTTTTTT.

This clonotype was observed a handful of times. The chain carries TRBV3-1 and TRBJ2-5; tentatively, D is TRBD1 (6 bases). The CDR3 is 16 amino acids. Germline values: CDR1 LGHDT, CDR2 YNNKEL (reference sequence). V lost 5 bases, J lost 0 bases, and 16 bases lay in between. The CDR3, as DNA: TGTGCCAGCAGCGGGACACAAATTTGGTACCAAGAGACCCAGTACTTC. It encodes CASSGTQIWYQETQYF.

This clonotype was counted only a few times. The rearrangement joins TRBV7-2 to TRBJ2-5, with TRBD2 identical over 8 bases. The CDR3 spans 13 residues. Germline CDR1 reads SGHTA; CDR2 reads FQGNSA. Germline trimming cut 5 bases from V and 5 bases from J; bases unmatched to any gene: 4. The CDR3 is CASSEGLVETQYF. DNA of the CDR3: TGTGCCAGCAGCGAGGGACTAGTGGAGACCCAGTACTTC.

This clonotype has just a few counts. Here the CDR3 DNA reads TGTGCCAGCAGCTTGGGGGGAAATAAAGAGCAGTACTTC. Encoded protein: CASSLGGNKEQYF. The chain carries TRBV12-3 or TRBV12-4 and TRBJ2-7; D possibly corresponds to TRBD2 (6 bases). The germline V and J ends were trimmed by 6 bases and 7 bases, with 16 bases remaining between them. The CDR3 totals 13 residues.

This chain uses TRBV6-4 with TRBJ1-5; no firm D call. Germline loops: CDR1 MRHNA, CDR2 SNTAGT. Between the trimmed V and J ends, which lost 7 bases and 7 bases, there was a span of 17 bases. The CDR3 is 14 residues long. This chain's CDR3 is CASTQAEGGQPQHF. In nucleotides, the CDR3 is TGTGCCAGCACCCAGGCGGAGGGAGGGCAGCCCCAGCATTTT.

This clonotype has a handful of counts. The V and J genes are TRBV6-5 and TRBJ2-7; D unclear. With 10 bases removed from V and 4 bases from J, the gap between germline ends came to 11 bases. Germline loops: CDR1 MNHEY, CDR2 SVGAGI. This CDR3 contains 11 residues. In DNA form, the CDR3 reads TGTGCCACCAAGGGTGTATACGAGCAGTACTTC. Translation: CATKGVYEQYF.

This clonotype was counted a few times. This chain connects TRBV12-3 or TRBV12-4 to TRBJ2-2; the D gene is possibly TRBD1 (6 bases). This CDR3 contains 16 residues. Trimming took off 6 bases at V and 5 bases at J, with 19 bases between the two ends. The CDR3 spells CASSPGTPPGTGELFF. CDR3 coding DNA: TGTGCCAGCAGCCCCGGGACACCCCCCGGGACCGGGGAGCTGTTTTTT.

This sequence joins TRBV7-8 and TRBJ2-5, with TRBD2 matching 7 bases. In germline, CDR1 is SGHVS, CDR2 FQNEAQ. The CDR3 runs 14 residues. V shed 5 bases and J 5 bases; nucleotides not matched to a gene: 8. CDR3 sequence (DNA): TGTGCCAGCAGCGAAAGACTAGCCCGGGAGACCCAGTACTTC. The encoded protein is CASSERLARETQYF.

This clonotype was recorded many times. Sequence at one end of the junction differs from germline and may be a read error. This chain links TRBV7-8 with TRBJ2-1, with a tentative D call TRBD1 (5 bases). Germline V CDR1 and CDR2: SGHVS, FQNEAQ. The CDR3 runs to 12 residues. The CDR3 sequence: CASSLDSPGLSF. Written as DNA, the CDR3 is TGTGCCAGCAGCTTAGATAGCCCAGGGTTGAGCTTC.

This clonotype came up a few times. The chain carries TRBV11-2 and TRBJ2-1; D is possibly TRBD2 (6 bases). The V and J ends lost 5 bases and 5 bases respectively, with 19 bases between them. The CDR3 is 16 amino acids. Germline V CDR1 and CDR2: SGHAT, FQNNGV. The CDR3 DNA reads TGTGCCAGCAGCCCACGGGCTGCGGGATCCAACAATGAGCAGTTCTTC. Its translation is CASSPRAAGSNNEQFF.

In its sample, this clonotype was seen many times. The rearrangement joins TRBV12-3 or TRBV12-4 to TRBJ2-6; D may correspond to TRBD1 or TRBD2 (5 bases each). Trimming left V 6 bases short and J 1 base short, with 10 bases between. This CDR3 is 15 amino acids long. The CDR3 DNA follows: TGTGCCAGCAGCCGTGGGGGTTCTGGGGCCAACGTCCTGACTTTC. Protein product: CASSRGGSGANVLTF.

The chain recombines TRBV6-2 or TRBV6-3 with TRBJ2-7; 8 bases line up with TRBD1. V was clipped by 8 bases and J by 3 bases; unmatched bases: 12. This CDR3 has 15 residues. The germline gives CDR1 MNHEY, CDR2 SVGEGT. The CDR3 DNA follows: TGTGCCAGCGACTTTGCGGACAGGGACTTCTACGAGCAGTACTTC. Encoded protein: CASDFADRDFYEQYF.

The chain recombines TRBV30 with TRBJ2-1, with D perhaps TRBD1 or TRBD2 (6 bases each). Germline values: CDR1 GTSNPN, CDR2 SVGIG (reference sequence). Trimming left V 2 bases short and J 3 bases short, with 14 bases between. The CDR3 runs 15 residues. As DNA, the CDR3 is TGTGCCTGGAGTTGGGCGGGACAAGTCTACAATGAGCAGTTCTTC. Amino acid sequence: CAWSWAGQVYNEQFF.

In this sample, this clonotype turned up a few times. J is TRBJ2-3 and V is TRBV12-3 or TRBV12-4, with 8 bases identical to TRBD2. Trimming cost V 6 bases and J 6 bases; bases outside gene matches: 8. The CDR3 sequence is 14 residues long. The CDR3: CASSPGLGFDTQYF. The CDR3 nucleotides read TGTGCCAGCAGCCCGGGACTAGGGTTTGATACGCAGTATTTT.